This T cell receptor (beta chain) was captured by sequencing in a study of OX40 agonist ivuxolimab in advanced cancers. At the level of the study: The dose-escalation group included hepatocellular carcinoma, melanoma, renal cell carcinoma and head and neck cancer. Allowance was made for prior anti-PD-1, anti-PD-L1 or anti-CTLA-4 therapy, and roughly 40% had some. Study outcomes and limitations: Averaging showed that CD8+ T cells had more expanded clones than CD4+ did. Blood T cells, both CD4+ and CD8+, expanded clonally by week 6 at 0.1 to 3.0 mg/kg.

Turning to this clone: Its antigen is currently unknown.

Germline loops: CDR1 MNHNS, CDR2 SASEGT. V was shortened by 8 bases and J by 15 bases, with 23 bases between the two germline ends. CDR3 length: 13 residues. Sequencing used immunoSEQ multiplex PCR; TCRdb keeps in-frame clones, though not all of them. Among around 95,000 clones, 90% to 95% were seen once, and the ten largest hold about 0.24%. Specimen: CD4+ or CD8+ T cells sorted from blood, collected in a trial of the OX40 agonist ivuxolimab. V gene TRBV6-1 combines with J gene TRBJ2-1, with D uncertain. The receptor's source is an adult with an advanced solid tumor such as melanoma, head and neck, liver or kidney cancer. CDR3 region: CASGPGSGRIRFF. CDR3 DNA sequence: TGTGCCAGCGGACCCGGGTCCGGTAGGATCAGGTTCTTC.